The sequence of this TCR beta chain was determined in a study of T cells in tumors after PD-1 blockade. Across the whole study: Daily vismodegib 150 mg continued in a subset of anti-PD-1-treated patients.

As regards this clone: Its specificity is not known.

The repertoire was sequenced with immunoSEQ multiplex PCR; TCRdb's copy has only in-frame clones and lacks some. The sample holds approximately 47,000 clones, more than 65% seen once. This CDR3 is built from 14 residues. Germline V gene lookup returns CDR1 LGHDT and CDR2 YNNKEL (reference sequence). Unmatched junction bases numbered 3, after V lost 1 base and J lost 7 bases. General study points: Blood contained roughly two fifths of the tumor's TCR clonotypes.

The specimen comprised PBMCs, sampled before anti-PD-1 treatment. The J gene is TRBJ1-5, the V gene TRBV3-1 (or the pseudogene TRBV3-2); 8 nucleotides agree with TRBD1. The sequence was collected from a human donor with basal cell carcinoma. CDR3 sequence: CASSQAGGGQPQHF. The CDR3, as DNA: TGTGCCAGCAGCCAAGCAGGGGGCGGGCAGCCCCAGCATTTT.